The following is a T cell receptor beta chain sequence with its context. No antigen is known for it. This sample is part of a study of persistence of HIV-infected CD4 T cells. Looking at the study overall: Two participants gave one leukapheresis sample; others gave up to about 200 mL blood repeatedly.

The CDR3 is 10 residues long. In germline, CDR1 is DFQATT, CDR2 SNEGSKA (reference sequence). V was pared by 5 bases and J by 1 base, with 2 bases between. Stimulation used 8.5 to 10 ug/mL lysate from CMV-infected fibroblasts. CD4+ T cells upregulating both CD40 ligand and CD69 were sorted as responding cells. General study results and limits: Proviral oligoclonality tracked with TCR oligoclonality within the same sorted cells.

The libraries were made with immunoSEQ version 4 in survey mode. The table came from immunoSEQ multiplex PCR; TCRdb's copy has only in-frame clones and leaves some out. The table lists 10,000 to 15,000 clones, 65% to 75% of them singletons, with roughly 17% in the top ten. The sequence was obtained from an adult man with HIV who was CMV-seropositive. Sequencing used CD4+ T cells sorted from PBMCs after roughly 18-hour stimulation, obtained from a patient who received antiretroviral therapy. The genes are TRBV20-1 and TRBJ2-5; D gene uncertain. Here the CDR3 reads CSAAQETQYF. Here the CDR3 DNA reads TGCAGTGCTGCCCAAGAGACCCAGTACTTC.